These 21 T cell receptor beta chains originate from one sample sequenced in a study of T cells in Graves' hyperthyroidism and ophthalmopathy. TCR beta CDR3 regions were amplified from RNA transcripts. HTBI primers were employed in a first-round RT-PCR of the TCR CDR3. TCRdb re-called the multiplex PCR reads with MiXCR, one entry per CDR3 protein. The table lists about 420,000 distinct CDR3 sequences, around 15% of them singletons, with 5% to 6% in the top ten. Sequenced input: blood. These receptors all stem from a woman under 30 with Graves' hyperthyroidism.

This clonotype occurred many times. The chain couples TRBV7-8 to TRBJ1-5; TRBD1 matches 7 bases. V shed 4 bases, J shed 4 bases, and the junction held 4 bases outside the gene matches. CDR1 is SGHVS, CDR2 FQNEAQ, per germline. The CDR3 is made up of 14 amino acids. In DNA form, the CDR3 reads TGTGCCAGCAGCTGGGGACAGAGAAATCAGCCCCAGCATTTT. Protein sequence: CASSWGQRNQPQHF.

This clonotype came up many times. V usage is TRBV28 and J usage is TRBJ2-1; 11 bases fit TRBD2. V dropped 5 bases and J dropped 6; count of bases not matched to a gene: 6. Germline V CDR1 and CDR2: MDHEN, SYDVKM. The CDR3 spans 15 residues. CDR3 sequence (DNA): TGTGCCAGCAGTCATAGCGGGAGGGCCATCAATGAGCAGTTCTTC. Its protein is CASSHSGRAINEQFF.

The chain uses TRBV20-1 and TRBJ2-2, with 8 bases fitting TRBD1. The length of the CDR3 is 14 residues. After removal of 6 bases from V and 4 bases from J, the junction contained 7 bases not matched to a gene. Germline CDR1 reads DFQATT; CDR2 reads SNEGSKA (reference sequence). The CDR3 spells CSAPGQDVTGELFF. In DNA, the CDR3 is TGCAGTGCCCCGGGACAGGACGTCACCGGGGAGCTGTTTTTT.

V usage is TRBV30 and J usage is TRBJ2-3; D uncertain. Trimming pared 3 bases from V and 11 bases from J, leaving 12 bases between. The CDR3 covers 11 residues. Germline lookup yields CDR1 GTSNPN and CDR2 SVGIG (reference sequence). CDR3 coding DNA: TGTGCCTGGAGCAATCCGGGCCGGCAGTATTTT. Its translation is CAWSNPGRQYF. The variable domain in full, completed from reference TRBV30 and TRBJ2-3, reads SQTIHQWPATLVQPVGSPLSLECTVEGTSNPNLYWYRQAAGRGLQLLFYSVGIGQISSEVPQNLSASRPQDRQFILSSKKLLLSDSGFYLCAWSNPGRQYFGPGTRLTVL.

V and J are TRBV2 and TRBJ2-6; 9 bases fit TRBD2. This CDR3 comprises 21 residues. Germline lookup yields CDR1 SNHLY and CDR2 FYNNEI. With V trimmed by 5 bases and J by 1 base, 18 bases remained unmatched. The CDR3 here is CASSPPPGAGLAGSGANVLTF. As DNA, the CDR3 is TGTGCCAGCAGTCCACCCCCGGGCGCAGGGCTAGCGGGATCTGGGGCCAACGTCCTGACTTTC. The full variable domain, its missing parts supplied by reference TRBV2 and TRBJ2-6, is EPEVTQTPSHQVTQMGQEVILRCVPISNHLYFYWYRQILGQKVEFLVSFYNNEISEKSEIFDDQFSVERPDGSNFTLKIRSTKLEDSAMYFCASSPPPGAGLAGSGANVLTFGAGSRLTVL.

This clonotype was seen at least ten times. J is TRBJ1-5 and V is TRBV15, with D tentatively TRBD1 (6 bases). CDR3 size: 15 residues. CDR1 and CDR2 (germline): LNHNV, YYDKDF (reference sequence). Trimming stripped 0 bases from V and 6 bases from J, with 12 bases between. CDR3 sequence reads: CATSREGGIGQPQHF. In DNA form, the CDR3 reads TGTGCCACCAGCAGAGAAGGGGGGATCGGTCAGCCCCAGCATTTT.

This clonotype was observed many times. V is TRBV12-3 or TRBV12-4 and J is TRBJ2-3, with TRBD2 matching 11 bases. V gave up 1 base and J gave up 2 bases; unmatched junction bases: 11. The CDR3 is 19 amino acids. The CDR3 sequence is CASSLVTSGSLLNTDTQYF. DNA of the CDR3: TGTGCCAGCAGTTTAGTTACTAGCGGGAGTTTGTTAAACACAGATACGCAGTATTTT.

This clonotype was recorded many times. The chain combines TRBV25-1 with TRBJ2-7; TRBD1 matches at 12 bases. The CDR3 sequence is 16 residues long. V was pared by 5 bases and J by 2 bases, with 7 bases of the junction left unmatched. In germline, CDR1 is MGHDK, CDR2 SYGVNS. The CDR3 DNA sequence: TGTGCCAGCAGTCCATTGGGACAGGGGGCAACCTACGAGCAGTACTTC. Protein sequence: CASSPLGQGATYEQYF.

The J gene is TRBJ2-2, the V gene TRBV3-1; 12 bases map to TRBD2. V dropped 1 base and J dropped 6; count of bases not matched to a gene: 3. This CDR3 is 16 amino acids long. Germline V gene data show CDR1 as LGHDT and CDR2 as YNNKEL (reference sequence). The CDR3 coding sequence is TGTGCCAGCAGCCAAGTCCTAGCGGGGGGGGCCGGGGAGCTGTTTTTT. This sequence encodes CASSQVLAGGAGELFF.

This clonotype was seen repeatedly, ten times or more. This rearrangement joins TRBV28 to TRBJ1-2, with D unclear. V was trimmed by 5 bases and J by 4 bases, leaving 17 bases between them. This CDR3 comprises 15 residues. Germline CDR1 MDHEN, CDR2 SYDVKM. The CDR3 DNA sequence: TGTGCCAGCAGTCCCCCCCGACCCCAGCTCTATGGCTACACCTTC. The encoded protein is CASSPPRPQLYGYTF.

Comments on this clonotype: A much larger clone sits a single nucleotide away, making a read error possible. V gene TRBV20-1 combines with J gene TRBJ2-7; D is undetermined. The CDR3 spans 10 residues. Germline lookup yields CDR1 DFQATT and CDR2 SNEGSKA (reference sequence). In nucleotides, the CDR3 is TGCAGTGCTAGAGAGAACGAGCTGTACTTC. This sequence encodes CSARENELYF.

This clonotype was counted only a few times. The chain's CDR3 is CASSPKPWTARSGNTIYF. CDR3 sequence (DNA): TGTGCCAGTAGCCCCAAGCCTTGGACAGCCCGCTCTGGAAACACCATATATTTT. V is TRBV19 and J is TRBJ1-3; maybe TRBD1 (6 bases). The CDR3 has 18 residues. Germline-derived CDR1 and CDR2 are LNHDA and SQIVND (reference sequence). V shed 6 bases and J shed 0 bases, with 21 bases lying between them.

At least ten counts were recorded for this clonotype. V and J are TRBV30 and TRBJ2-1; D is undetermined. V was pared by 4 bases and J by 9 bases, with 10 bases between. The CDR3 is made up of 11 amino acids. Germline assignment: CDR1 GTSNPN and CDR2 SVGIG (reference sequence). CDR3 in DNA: TGTGCCTGGACTTTGGGGTCTGAGCAGTTCTTC. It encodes CAWTLGSEQFF.

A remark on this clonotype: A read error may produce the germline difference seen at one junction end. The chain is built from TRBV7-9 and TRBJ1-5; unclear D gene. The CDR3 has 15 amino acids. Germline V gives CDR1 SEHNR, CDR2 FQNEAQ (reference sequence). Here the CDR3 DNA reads TGCGCCAGCAGCTTCCAGACCTATAGCAATCAGCCCCAGCATTTT. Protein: CASSFQTYSNQPQHF.

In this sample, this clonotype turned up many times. CDR3 sequence: CASSPLGDRGRGETQYF. CDR3 DNA sequence: TGTGCCAGCAGCCCCCTCGGCGACAGGGGGCGCGGGGAGACCCAGTACTTC. The chain combines TRBV6-1 with TRBJ2-5, with 10 bases that match TRBD1. CDR1 and CDR2 from the germline V gene are MNHNS and SASEGT. There are 17 residues in the CDR3. V shed 6 bases, J shed 5 bases, and the junction held 15 bases outside the gene matches.

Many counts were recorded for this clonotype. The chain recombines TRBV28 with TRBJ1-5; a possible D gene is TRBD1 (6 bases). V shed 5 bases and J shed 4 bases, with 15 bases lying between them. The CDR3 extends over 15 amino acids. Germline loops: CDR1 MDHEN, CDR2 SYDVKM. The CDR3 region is CASSLQGFRNQPQHF. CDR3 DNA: TGTGCCAGCAGTCTACAGGGTTTTCGTAATCAGCCCCAGCATTTT. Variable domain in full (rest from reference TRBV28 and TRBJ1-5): DVKVTQSSRYLVKRTGEKVFLECVQDMDHENMFWYRQDPGLGLRLIYFSYDVKMKEKGDIPEGYSVSREKKERFSLILESASTNQTSMYLCASSLQGFRNQPQHFGDGTRLSIL.

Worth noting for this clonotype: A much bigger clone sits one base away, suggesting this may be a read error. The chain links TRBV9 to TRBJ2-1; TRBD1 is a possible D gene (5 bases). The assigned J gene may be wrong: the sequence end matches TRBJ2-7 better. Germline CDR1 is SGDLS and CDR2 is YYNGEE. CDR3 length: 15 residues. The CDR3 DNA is TGTGCCAGCAGTTTATTCAGGGATTCCTACAATGAGCAGTACTTC. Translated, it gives CASSLFRDSYNEQYF.

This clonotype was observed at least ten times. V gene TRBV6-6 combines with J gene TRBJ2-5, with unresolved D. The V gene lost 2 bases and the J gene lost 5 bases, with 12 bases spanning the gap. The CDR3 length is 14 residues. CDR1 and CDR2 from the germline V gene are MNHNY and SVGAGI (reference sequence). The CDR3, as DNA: TGTGCCAGCAGTTACGCTCGCTTCCGGGAGACCCAGTACTTC. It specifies CASSYARFRETQYF.

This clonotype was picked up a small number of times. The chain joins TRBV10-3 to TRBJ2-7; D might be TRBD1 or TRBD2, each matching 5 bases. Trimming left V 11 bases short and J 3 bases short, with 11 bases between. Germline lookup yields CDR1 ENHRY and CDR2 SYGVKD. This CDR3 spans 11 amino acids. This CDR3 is CAAGTDYEQYF. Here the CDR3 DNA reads TGTGCCGCCGGGACGGACTACGAGCAGTACTTC.

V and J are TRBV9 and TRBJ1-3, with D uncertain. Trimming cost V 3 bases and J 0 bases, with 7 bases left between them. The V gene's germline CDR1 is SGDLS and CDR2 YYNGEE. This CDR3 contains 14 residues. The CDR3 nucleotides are TGTGCCAGCAGCGATTCAGACTCTGGAAACACCATATATTTT. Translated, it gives CASSDSDSGNTIYF.

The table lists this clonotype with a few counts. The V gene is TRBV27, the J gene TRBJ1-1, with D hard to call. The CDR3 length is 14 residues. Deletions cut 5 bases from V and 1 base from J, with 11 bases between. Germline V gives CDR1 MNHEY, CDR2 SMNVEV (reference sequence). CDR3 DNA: TGTGCCAGCAGTAGAGACGGGGAGAACACTGAAGCTTTCTTT. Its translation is CASSRDGENTEAFF.